One and the same sample provided the 32 T cell receptor beta chains below, sequenced in a study of CD8+ T cells in alopecia areata listed by TCRdb under 2018. Libraries came from the immunoSEQ multiplex PCR assay. RNA was extracted from all samples and reverse transcribed into cDNA, which served as template for TCR sequencing. TCRdb carries this immuneACCESS record with in-frame sequences only. Its versions omit some clonotypes, under half of them owing to an unresolved V gene in the studies checked, with the rest unexplained. The sample records about 42,000 clones, 65% of which are singletons. The top ten clonotypes cover about 20% of the sample. The sample's time point label, decoded: more than three weeks on oral tofacitinib. The treatment or condition label on this specimen signifies: oral pan-JAK inhibitor, 5-10 mg twice daily. The sequencing used CD8+ T cells sorted from blood, collected at week 4, from a patient treated with tofacitinib. The receptors derive from a human donor with alopecia areata.

This clone was counted a few times. Here the CDR3 reads CATTQGVGEAFF. The CDR3 coding sequence is TGTGCCACTACACAGGGCGTTGGTGAAGCTTTCTTT. The chain employs TRBV19 and TRBJ1-1, with a tentative D call TRBD1 (6 bases). Trimming pared 10 bases from V and 7 bases from J, leaving 16 bases between. The CDR3 spans 12 residues. Germline V gene data show CDR1 as LNHDA and CDR2 as SQIVND (reference sequence).

CDR3 bases: TGTGCCAGCAGCATGACCGGGACAGGGCCCATTCAGTACTTC. Translation gives CASSMTGTGPIQYF. The chain employs TRBV7-9 and TRBJ2-4, with 9 bases fitting TRBD1. CDR3 length equals 14 residues. Germline V gene lookup returns CDR1 SEHNR and CDR2 FQNEAQ (reference sequence). After removal of 5 bases from V and 9 bases from J, the junction contained 8 bases not matched to a gene.

The V gene is TRBV29-1, the J gene TRBJ2-5, with D possibly TRBD2 on 6 matching bases. Germline CDR1 reads SQVTM; CDR2 reads ANQGSEA. With 8 bases removed from V and 3 bases from J, the gap between germline ends came to 19 bases. This CDR3 region has 14 residues. Here the CDR3 DNA reads TGCAGCATCACGGAGGGAAAACTAAAAGAGACCCAGTACTTC. This codes for CSITEGKLKETQYF.

This clone has a handful of counts. The V gene is TRBV29-1, the J gene TRBJ2-3; no firm D call. The V end lost 0 bases, the J end lost 11 bases, and 3 bases lay between the germline ends. Germline loops: CDR1 SQVTM, CDR2 ANQGSEA. The CDR3 loop spans 9 amino acids. The CDR3 loop reads CSVEEGQYF. The CDR3 DNA follows: TGCAGCGTTGAAGAAGGGCAGTATTTT.

V and J are TRBV6-5 and TRBJ2-3; tentatively, D is TRBD1 (5 bases). The CDR3 length is 15 residues. Germline CDR1 and CDR2: MNHEY and SVGAGI. With 0 bases removed from V and 6 bases from J, the gap between germline ends came to 13 bases. CDR3 protein: CASSYSNGPGDTQYF. CDR3 nucleotides: TGTGCCAGCAGTTACTCGAACGGACCAGGGGATACGCAGTATTTT.

The chain links TRBV5-6 to TRBJ2-5; D may be TRBD1 (6 bases). CDR1 and CDR2 from the germline V gene are SGHDT and YYEEEE. Between the trimmed V and J ends, which lost 4 bases and 10 bases, there was a span of 14 bases. The length of the CDR3 is 12 residues. The CDR3 nucleotides are TGTGCCAGCAGCAGGTCAGGGGTACTCCAGTACTTC. As protein: CASSRSGVLQYF. Based on the CDR3 plus reference TRBV5-6 and TRBJ2-5, the full variable domain is DAGVTQSPTHLIKTRGQQVTLRCSPKSGHDTVSWYQQALGQGPQFIFQYYEEEERQRGNFPDRFSGHQFPNYSSELNVNALLLGDSALYLCASSRSGVLQYFGPGTRLLVL.

This clone was recorded once. The chain employs TRBV7-2 and TRBJ2-7; a possible D gene is TRBD1 (5 bases). Germline-derived CDR1 and CDR2 are SGHTA and FQGNSA. CDR3 length: 15 amino acids. Trimming left V 4 bases short and J 4 bases short, with 17 bases between. CDR3 sequence reads: CASSSWGGHSYEQYF. CDR3 DNA sequence: TGTGCCAGCAGCTCCTGGGGCGGACATTCTTACGAGCAGTACTTC.

V gene TRBV2 combines with J gene TRBJ2-3, with TRBD2 matching 11 bases. This CDR3 spans 15 amino acids. The V gene's germline CDR1 is SNHLY and CDR2 FYNNEI. V lost 6 bases and J lost 5; bases outside the gene matches: 7. The DNA of the CDR3 is TGTGCCAGCAGAACGACTAGCGGGGATGGAGATACGCAGTATTTT. This sequence encodes CASRTTSGDGDTQYF.

The CDR3 protein is CASSQGRGEYGYTF. The CDR3 region has the DNA TGCGCCAGCAGCCAAGGTCGGGGGGAGTATGGCTACACCTTC. V gene TRBV4-3 combines with J gene TRBJ1-2; perhaps TRBD1 as D (5 bases). This CDR3 contains 14 residues. V lost 1 base, J lost 5 bases, and 11 bases lay in between. CDR1 is LGHNA and CDR2 is YSLEER in the germline V gene.

The J gene is TRBJ2-7, the V gene TRBV19, with D perhaps TRBD1 (5 bases). Germline V gene sequence: CDR1 LNHDA, CDR2 SQIVND (reference sequence). There are 12 residues in the CDR3. The V gene lost 1 base and the J gene lost 7 bases, with 8 bases spanning the gap. The CDR3 sequence is CASSIVGREQYF. The CDR3 DNA reads as TGTGCCAGTAGTATAGTGGGGCGTGAGCAGTACTTC.

This clone was observed a handful of times. This chain connects TRBV29-1 to TRBJ2-3; weak D call: TRBD1 (6 bases). The germline V gene has CDR1 SQVTM and CDR2 ANQGSEA. The CDR3 sequence is 15 residues long. Trimming stripped 3 bases from V and 6 bases from J, with 19 bases between. CDR3 sequence reads: CSVEGEGNRDDTQYF. For the CDR3, the DNA is TGCAGCGTTGAGGGGGAAGGTAACAGGGATGATACGCAGTATTTT.

The chain couples TRBV11-2 to TRBJ2-7, with D possibly TRBD1 on 5 matching bases. Germline-derived CDR1 and CDR2 are SGHAT and FQNNGV. This CDR3 has 13 residues. With 1 base removed from V and 4 bases from J, the gap between germline ends came to 8 bases. CDR3 sequence: CASSLGTLYEQYF. The CDR3 DNA is TGTGCCAGCAGCTTAGGGACACTTTACGAGCAGTACTTC.

The chain is built from TRBV29-1 and TRBJ1-2; no clear D gene. V lost 3 bases to trimming and J lost 12 bases, with 11 bases between them. The germline CDR1 and CDR2 sequences are SQVTM and ANQGSEA. The CDR3 runs to 10 residues. In DNA, the CDR3 is TGCAGCGTTGATTCCCAAACGGACACCTTC. It translates to CSVDSQTDTF.

The chain joins TRBV29-1 to TRBJ2-1; 7 positions match TRBD1. V was clipped by 6 bases and J by 9 bases; unmatched bases: 14. The CDR3 is 14 amino acids. Germline lookup yields CDR1 SQVTM and CDR2 ANQGSEA. This chain's CDR3 is CSVEDGYRGREQFF. The CDR3 DNA sequence: TGCAGCGTCGAGGACGGCTACAGGGGACGTGAGCAGTTCTTC.

This chain uses TRBV7-9 with TRBJ2-2; tentative D call: TRBD1 (5 bases). Trimming took off 9 bases at V and 3 bases at J, with 8 bases between the two ends. Germline lookup yields CDR1 SEHNR and CDR2 FQNEAQ (reference sequence). This CDR3 has 12 amino acids. DNA of the CDR3: TGTGCCAGACAGGTCGACACCGGGGAGCTGTTTTTT. Protein product: CARQVDTGELFF.

The rearrangement links TRBV7-3 to TRBJ1-1; 9 bases are a match to TRBD1. The ends lost 4 bases at V and 4 bases at J; junction bases unmatched: 7. Per the germline V gene, CDR1 is SGHTA and CDR2 is FQGTGA. The CDR3 consists of 15 residues. This chain's CDR3 is CASSSRTGGVTEAFF. Here the CDR3 DNA reads TGTGCCAGCAGCTCACGCACAGGGGGCGTCACTGAAGCTTTCTTT.

This clone was counted once. The V call is TRBV7-6, the J call TRBJ2-5, with a tentative D call TRBD2 (6 bases). Germline CDR1 and CDR2: SGHVS and FNYEAQ. Deletions cut 6 bases from V and 3 bases from J, with 17 bases between. The length of the CDR3 is 15 residues. CDR3 nucleotides: TGTGCCAGCAGGGATGCGGGATTCACGGAAGAGACCCAGTACTTC. Its protein is CASRDAGFTEETQYF.

The CDR3 sequence is CSVAIQGFSYEQYF. DNA for the CDR3: TGCAGCGTTGCGATCCAGGGATTCTCCTACGAGCAGTACTTC. J is TRBJ2-7 and V is TRBV29-1, with a weak D call TRBD1 (5 bases). The CDR3 is 14 residues long. Germline V gives CDR1 SQVTM, CDR2 ANQGSEA. V dropped 4 bases and J dropped 0 bases, with 13 bases sitting between them.

The chain joins TRBV5-1 to TRBJ2-1; TRBD2 matches 11 bases. The trim removed 6 bases at V and 4 bases at J, leaving 9 bases unmatched. The germline V gene has CDR1 SGHRS and CDR2 YFSETQ. CDR3 length: 16 residues. CDR3 loop: CASTVSSGGTYNEQFF. The CDR3 coding sequence is TGCGCCAGCACCGTCTCTAGCGGGGGGACGTACAATGAGCAGTTCTTC.

This clone occurred a few times. The chain couples TRBV27 to TRBJ2-5; D not resolved. CDR1 is MNHEY, CDR2 SMNVEV, per germline (reference sequence). V was cut by 2 bases and J by 4 bases, with 5 bases left in between. The CDR3 is made up of 12 amino acids. The CDR3 loop is CASSLTPETQYF. The CDR3 DNA reads TGTGCCAGCAGTTTAACCCCAGAGACCCAGTACTTC.

This clone has more than one count but fewer than ten. V usage is TRBV29-1 and J usage is TRBJ2-1; TRBD2 matches 13 bases. The CDR3 contains 16 residues. Trimming cost V 1 base and J 8 bases; bases outside gene matches: 8. The germline V gene has CDR1 SQVTM and CDR2 ANQGSEA. CDR3 loop: CSVEAWTSGGRDEQFF. CDR3 DNA sequence: TGCAGCGTTGAAGCATGGACTAGCGGGGGAAGGGATGAGCAGTTCTTC.

This clone was found once. This chain connects TRBV7-9 to TRBJ1-2; D is perhaps TRBD1 (5 bases). The CDR3 covers 15 residues. Trimming left V 2 bases short and J 3 bases short, with 13 bases between. Looked up from germline, CDR1 is SEHNR and CDR2 is FQNEAQ (reference sequence). CDR3 amino acids: CASSLLPGDDYGYTF. The CDR3 nucleotides are TGTGCCAGCAGCTTACTTCCCGGGGACGACTATGGCTACACCTTC. Full variable domain (remainder filled in from reference TRBV7-9 and TRBJ1-2): DTGVSQNPRHKITKRGQNVTFRCDPISEHNRLYWYRQTLGQGPEFLTYFQNEAQLEKSRLLSDRFSAERPKGSFSTLEIQRTEQGDSAMYLCASSLLPGDDYGYTFGSGTRLTVV.

This clone was counted ten times or more. This sequence joins TRBV4-3 and TRBJ2-3; no reliable D call. The germline V gene has CDR1 LGHNA and CDR2 YSLEER. The V gene lost 0 bases and the J gene lost 0 bases, with 10 bases spanning the gap. The CDR3 sequence is 16 residues long. The CDR3 DNA is TGCGCCAGCAGCCAAGATCTACAGCGTAGCACAGATACGCAGTATTTT. Translated, it gives CASSQDLQRSTDTQYF.

This chain uses TRBV30 with TRBJ1-1; D is possibly TRBD1 (5 bases). The length of the CDR3 is 14 residues. The germline CDR1 and CDR2 sequences are GTSNPN and SVGIG (reference sequence). V gave up 0 bases and J gave up 1 base, with 9 bases separating them. Here the CDR3 reads CAWSVSGGNTEAFF. DNA for the CDR3: TGTGCCTGGAGTGTATCGGGGGGGAACACTGAAGCTTTCTTT.

This rearrangement joins TRBV30 to TRBJ2-4; TRBD2 matches 12 bases. Trimming took 6 bases from V and 1 from J; bases not matched to a gene: 7. Per the germline V gene, CDR1 is GTSNPN and CDR2 is SVGIG (reference sequence). CDR3 size: 16 residues. The CDR3 DNA reads as TGTGCCTGTACCCCCACTAGCGGGGGGGCCAAAAACATTCAGTACTTC. It encodes CACTPTSGGAKNIQYF.

This clone was detected once. The genes are TRBV27 and TRBJ2-4, with D tentatively TRBD2 (7 bases). CDR1 and CDR2 (germline): MNHEY, SMNVEV (reference sequence). This CDR3 is built from 16 residues. The germline V and J ends were trimmed by 7 bases and 0 bases, with 16 bases remaining between them. CDR3 amino acids: CASTLGGALAKNIQYF. CDR3 coding DNA: TGTGCCAGCACCCTGGGGGGGGCTCTAGCCAAAAACATTCAGTACTTC.

This clone was seen only once. The V gene is TRBV9, the J gene TRBJ2-7, with 7 bases fitting TRBD1. V was clipped by 0 bases and J by 2 bases; unmatched bases: 5. The CDR3 extends over 15 amino acids. The germline V gene has CDR1 SGDLS and CDR2 YYNGEE. The CDR3 here is CASSVEWTGAYEQYF. For the CDR3, the DNA is TGTGCCAGCAGCGTAGAGTGGACAGGAGCCTACGAGCAGTACTTC.

This chain connects TRBV19 to TRBJ1-1; 11 bases are shared with TRBD1. This CDR3 is built from 15 residues. The germline gives CDR1 LNHDA, CDR2 SQIVND (reference sequence). V shed 3 bases and J 3 bases; nucleotides not matched to a gene: 3. The CDR3, as DNA: TGTGCCAGTAGTATTCGGACAGGGGGCTACACTGAAGCTTTCTTT. It yields the protein CASSIRTGGYTEAFF. The whole variable domain, filled in from reference TRBV19 and TRBJ1-1, reads DGGITQSPKYLFRKEGQNVTLSCEQNLNHDAMYWYRQDPGQGLRLIYYSQIVNDFQKGDIAEGYSVSREKKESFPLTVTSAQKNPTAFYLCASSIRTGGYTEAFFGQGTRLTVV.

V is TRBV29-1 and J is TRBJ2-1, with 11 positions matching TRBD2. The V gene's germline CDR1 is SQVTM and CDR2 ANQGSEA. The junction had 3 bases not matched to a gene; V was cut back by 2 bases and J by 6 bases. The CDR3 spans 14 residues. The chain's CDR3 is CSVELAGGSNEQFF. DNA of the CDR3: TGCAGCGTTGAACTAGCGGGGGGATCCAATGAGCAGTTCTTC.

The table lists this clone with a few counts. CDR3 loop: CSVENWEVNTEAFF. The CDR3 DNA reads as TGCAGCGTTGAGAACTGGGAAGTGAACACTGAAGCTTTCTTT. The genes are TRBV29-1 and TRBJ1-1; no clear D gene. Looked up from germline, CDR1 is SQVTM and CDR2 is ANQGSEA. The CDR3 contains 14 residues. V was pared by 3 bases and J by 0 bases, with 11 bases between.

The rearrangement links TRBV29-1 to TRBJ2-2; 7 nucleotides agree with TRBD1. V was pared by 5 bases and J by 1 base, with 1 base of the junction left unmatched. The CDR3 runs to 13 residues. The V gene's germline CDR1 is SQVTM and CDR2 ANQGSEA. This CDR3 reads CSVRDRNTGELFF. Here the CDR3 DNA reads TGCAGCGTTCGGGACAGGAACACCGGGGAGCTGTTTTTT.

This clone was observed at least ten times. This chain connects TRBV10-3 to TRBJ2-3; 8 bases line up with TRBD2. Germline V lookup: CDR1 ENHRY, CDR2 SYGVKD. The J segment lost 6 bases and the V segment lost 6 bases, leaving 11 bases of the junction unmatched. This CDR3 contains 15 residues. CDR3 region: CAIREAGVDIDTQYF. The CDR3 nucleotides read TGTGCCATCAGGGAAGCGGGGGTCGACATCGATACGCAGTATTTT.